These 5 T cell receptor beta chains originate from one sample sequenced in a study of T-cell reconstitution after alpha-beta-depleted transplantation in children (dated by TCRdb to the mid-2010s). Preparation of the library involved PCR. Sequencing instrument: Illumina HiSeq 2500. TCR library preparation used molecular barcoding, with unique molecular identifiers applied to normalize quantification of the TCRbeta repertoire. The public sequencing data were trimmed at Q25 with fastp and processed into clonotypes with MiXCR by TCRdb, which kept only in-frame beta chains. CDR3 protein duplicates are merged, each entry listing the most common genes and DNA. This sample comprises about 480,000 distinct CDR3 sequences, around 12% of them detected only once. Approximately 5.4% of the sample is held by the ten biggest clonotypes. The source was PBMCs from the stem cell graft donor, collected from the stem cell graft. The receptors derive from a human donor who donated a stem cell graft to a child with combined immunodeficiency.

At least ten counts were recorded for this clonotype. This rearrangement joins TRBV5-1 to TRBJ2-1, with D unclear. V was clipped by 9 bases and J by 8 bases, with 6 bases between them. Germline V gene lookup returns CDR1 SGHRS and CDR2 YFSETQ. This CDR3 contains 9 residues. The CDR3 protein is CATTDEQFF. The CDR3 region has the DNA TGCGCCACCACCGATGAGCAGTTCTTC.

This clonotype was recorded a few times. The chain joins TRBV28 to TRBJ2-2; a possible D gene is TRBD1 (5 bases). CDR3 size: 15 residues. From germline, CDR1 is MDHEN and CDR2 SYDVKM. The germline V and J ends were trimmed by 6 bases and 4 bases, with 15 bases remaining between them. Here the CDR3 reads CASSRDSIATGELFF. For the CDR3, the DNA is TGTGCCAGCAGCCGAGACAGTATCGCCACCGGGGAGCTGTTTTTT.

This clonotype has a handful of counts. The chain couples TRBV10-3 to TRBJ2-1; 10 bases agree with TRBD1. Germline-derived CDR1 and CDR2 are ENHRY and SYGVKD. After removal of 2 bases from V and 0 bases from J, the junction contained 4 bases not matched to a gene. This CDR3 has 17 residues. The CDR3 bases are TGTGCCATCAGTGAGGGACAGGGGGAAGGCTCCTACAATGAGCAGTTCTTC. Translated: CAISEGQGEGSYNEQFF.

There are a few counts of this clonotype. The chain carries TRBV6-2 or TRBV6-3 and TRBJ2-7; D not certain. There are 16 residues in the CDR3. With 0 bases removed from V and 5 bases from J, the gap between germline ends came to 17 bases. Per germline, CDR1 MNHEY and CDR2 SVGEGT. The CDR3 loop is CASSYSIGSRGHEQYF. The CDR3 nucleotides read TGTGCCAGCAGTTACTCGATCGGATCTCGCGGCCACGAGCAGTACTTC.

The table lists this clonotype with a count of one. A much larger clone lies a single base off, so this may be a read error. V and J are TRBV10-3 and TRBJ2-1; TRBD1 agrees at 10 bases. Germline trimming cut 11 bases from V and 6 bases from J; bases unmatched to any gene: 10. The CDR3 consists of 14 residues. Germline V CDR1 and CDR2: ENHRY, SYGVKD. The CDR3 sequence is CASGTGVNPNEQFF. Here the CDR3 DNA reads TGTGCCTCAGGGACAGGGGTGAATCCCAATGAGCAGTTCTTC.